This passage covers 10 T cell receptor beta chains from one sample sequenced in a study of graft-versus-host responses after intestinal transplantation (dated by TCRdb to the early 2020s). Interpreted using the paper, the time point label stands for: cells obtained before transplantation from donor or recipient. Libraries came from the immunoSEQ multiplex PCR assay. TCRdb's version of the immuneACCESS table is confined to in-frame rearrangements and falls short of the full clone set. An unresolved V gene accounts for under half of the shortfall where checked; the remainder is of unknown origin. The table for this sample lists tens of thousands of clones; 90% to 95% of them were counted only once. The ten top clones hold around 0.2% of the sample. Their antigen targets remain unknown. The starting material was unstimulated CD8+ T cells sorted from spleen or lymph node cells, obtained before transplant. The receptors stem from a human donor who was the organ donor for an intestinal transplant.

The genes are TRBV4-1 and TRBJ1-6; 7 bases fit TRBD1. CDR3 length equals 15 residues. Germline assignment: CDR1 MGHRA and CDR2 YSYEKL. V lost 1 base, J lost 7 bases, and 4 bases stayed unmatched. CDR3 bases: TGCGCCAGCAGCCAAGCCGGGACAGTGAATTCACCCCTCCACTTT. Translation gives CASSQAGTVNSPLHF.

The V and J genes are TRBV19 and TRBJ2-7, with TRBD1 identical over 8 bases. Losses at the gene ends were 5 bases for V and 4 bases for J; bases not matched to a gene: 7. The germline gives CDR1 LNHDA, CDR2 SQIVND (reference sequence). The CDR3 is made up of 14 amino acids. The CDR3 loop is CASSPGQGPYEQYF. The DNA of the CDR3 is TGTGCCAGTAGTCCCGGACAGGGCCCATACGAGCAGTACTTC. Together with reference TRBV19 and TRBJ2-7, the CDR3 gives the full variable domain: DGGITQSPKYLFRKEGQNVTLSCEQNLNHDAMYWYRQDPGQGLRLIYYSQIVNDFQKGDIAEGYSVSREKKESFPLTVTSAQKNPTAFYLCASSPGQGPYEQYFGPGTRLTVT.

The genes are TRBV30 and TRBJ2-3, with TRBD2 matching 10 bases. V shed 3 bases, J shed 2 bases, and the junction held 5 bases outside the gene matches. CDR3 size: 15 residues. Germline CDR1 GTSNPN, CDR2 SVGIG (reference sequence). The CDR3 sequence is CAWRLAGGYTDTQYF. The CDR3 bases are TGTGCCTGGAGATTAGCGGGGGGCTACACAGATACGCAGTATTTT.

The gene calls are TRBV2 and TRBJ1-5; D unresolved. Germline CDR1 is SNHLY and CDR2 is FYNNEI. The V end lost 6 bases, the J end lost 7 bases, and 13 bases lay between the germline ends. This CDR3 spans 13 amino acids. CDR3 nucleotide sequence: TGTGCCAGCAGCTTAATAACACCCCAGCCCCAGCATTTT. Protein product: CASSLITPQPQHF.

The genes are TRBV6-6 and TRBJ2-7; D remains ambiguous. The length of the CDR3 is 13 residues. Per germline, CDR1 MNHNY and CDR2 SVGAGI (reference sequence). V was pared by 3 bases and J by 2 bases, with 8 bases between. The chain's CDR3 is CASSYGHTYEQYF. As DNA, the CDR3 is TGTGCCAGCAGTTATGGCCATACCTACGAGCAGTACTTC.

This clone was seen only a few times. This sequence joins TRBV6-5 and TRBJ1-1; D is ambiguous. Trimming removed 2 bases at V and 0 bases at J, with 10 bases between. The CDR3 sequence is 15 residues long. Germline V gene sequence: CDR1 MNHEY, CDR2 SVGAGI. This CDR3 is CASSYIDPLNTEAFF. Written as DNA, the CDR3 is TGTGCCAGCAGTTACATCGACCCCTTGAACACTGAAGCTTTCTTT.

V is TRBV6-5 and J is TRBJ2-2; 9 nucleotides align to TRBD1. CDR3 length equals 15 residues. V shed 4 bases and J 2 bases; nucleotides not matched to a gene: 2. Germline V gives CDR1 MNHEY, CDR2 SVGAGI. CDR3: CASSSTGGNTGELFF. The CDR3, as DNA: TGTGCCAGCAGTTCGACAGGGGGTAACACCGGGGAGCTGTTTTTT.

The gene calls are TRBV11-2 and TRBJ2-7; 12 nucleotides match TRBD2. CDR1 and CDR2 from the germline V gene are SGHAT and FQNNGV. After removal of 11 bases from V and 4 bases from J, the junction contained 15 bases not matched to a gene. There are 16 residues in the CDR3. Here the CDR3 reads CAPVGLAGGPRYEQYF. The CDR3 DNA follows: TGTGCCCCGGTTGGGCTAGCGGGGGGGCCAAGGTACGAGCAGTACTTC.

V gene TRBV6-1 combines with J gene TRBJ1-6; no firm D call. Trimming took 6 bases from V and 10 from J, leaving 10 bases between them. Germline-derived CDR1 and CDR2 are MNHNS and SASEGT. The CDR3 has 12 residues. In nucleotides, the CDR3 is TGTGCCAGCAGCTCTCCAGAGTCACCCCTCCACTTT. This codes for CASSSPESPLHF.

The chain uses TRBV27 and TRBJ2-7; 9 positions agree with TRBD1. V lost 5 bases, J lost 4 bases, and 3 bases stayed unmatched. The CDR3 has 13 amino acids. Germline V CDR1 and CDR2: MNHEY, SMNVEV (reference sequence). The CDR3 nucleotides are TGTGCCAGCAGTCCGGGACAGGGTTACGAGCAGTACTTC. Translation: CASSPGQGYEQYF.